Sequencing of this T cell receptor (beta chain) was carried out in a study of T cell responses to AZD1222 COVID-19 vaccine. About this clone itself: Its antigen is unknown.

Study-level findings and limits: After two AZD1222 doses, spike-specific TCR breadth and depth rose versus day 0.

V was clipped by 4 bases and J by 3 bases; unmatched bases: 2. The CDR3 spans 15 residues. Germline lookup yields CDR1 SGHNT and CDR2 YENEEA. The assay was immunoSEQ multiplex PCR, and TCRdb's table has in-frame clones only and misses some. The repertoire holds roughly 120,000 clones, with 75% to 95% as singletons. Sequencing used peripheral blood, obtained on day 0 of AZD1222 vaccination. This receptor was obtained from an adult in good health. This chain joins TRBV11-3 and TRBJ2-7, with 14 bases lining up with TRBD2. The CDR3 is CASSWGLAGDYEQYF. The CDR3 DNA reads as TGTGCCAGCAGCTGGGGACTAGCGGGAGACTACGAGCAGTACTTC.